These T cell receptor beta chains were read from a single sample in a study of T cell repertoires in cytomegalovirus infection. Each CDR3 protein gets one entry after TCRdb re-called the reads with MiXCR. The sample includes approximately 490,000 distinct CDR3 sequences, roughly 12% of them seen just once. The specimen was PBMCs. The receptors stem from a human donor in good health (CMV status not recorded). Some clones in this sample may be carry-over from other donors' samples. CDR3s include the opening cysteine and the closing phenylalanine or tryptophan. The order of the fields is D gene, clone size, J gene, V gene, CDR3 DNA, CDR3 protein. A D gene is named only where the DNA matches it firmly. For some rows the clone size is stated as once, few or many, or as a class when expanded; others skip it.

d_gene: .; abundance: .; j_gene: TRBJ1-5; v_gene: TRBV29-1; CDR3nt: TGCAGCGTTGGAGGGACGAGCAATCAGCCCCAGCATTTT; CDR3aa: CSVGGTSNQPQHF
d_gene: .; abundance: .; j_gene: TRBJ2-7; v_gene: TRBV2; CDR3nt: TGTGCCAGCAGTGATAAGTCCTACGAGCAGTACTTC; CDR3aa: CASSDKSYEQYF
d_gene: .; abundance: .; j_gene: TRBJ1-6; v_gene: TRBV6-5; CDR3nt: TGTGCCAGCAGTTACTCAGCACAGGCCCAATCACCCCTCCACTTT; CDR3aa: CASSYSAQAQSPLHF
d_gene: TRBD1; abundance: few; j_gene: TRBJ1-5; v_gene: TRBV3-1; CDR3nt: TGTGCCAGCAGCCAAGCGACAGGGGGCAAGAGCAATCAGCCCCAGCATTTT; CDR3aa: CASSQATGGKSNQPQHF
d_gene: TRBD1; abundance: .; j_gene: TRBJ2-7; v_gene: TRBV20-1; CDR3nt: TGCAGTGCTAGAGAGATGGACAGGGGCTCCTACGAGCAGTACTTC; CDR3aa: CSAREMDRGSYEQYF
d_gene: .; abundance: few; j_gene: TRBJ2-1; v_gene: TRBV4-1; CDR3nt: TGCGCCAGCGGATTTGGCAGGGGCGATGAGCAGTTCTTC; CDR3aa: CASGFGRGDEQFF
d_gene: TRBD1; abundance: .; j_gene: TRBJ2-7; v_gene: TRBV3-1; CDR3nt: TGTGCCAGCAGTCGATCGGACGGGACAGGGAATCTCAAGCAGTACTTC; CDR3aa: CASSRSDGTGNLKQYF
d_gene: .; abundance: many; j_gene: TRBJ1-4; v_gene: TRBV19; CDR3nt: TGTGCCAGTAGTATCTATCCAGGGTATGAAAAACTGTTTTTT; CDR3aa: CASSIYPGYEKLFF
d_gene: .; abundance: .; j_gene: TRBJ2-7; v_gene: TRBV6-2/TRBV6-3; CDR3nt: TGTGCCAGCAGCCCGATCGGGAACTCCTACGAGCAGTACTTC; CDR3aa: CASSPIGNSYEQYF
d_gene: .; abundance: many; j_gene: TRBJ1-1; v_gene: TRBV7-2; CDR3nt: TGTGCCAGCAGCTTAGTCGCGAATGGCTACACTGAAGCTTTCTTT; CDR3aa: CASSLVANGYTEAFF
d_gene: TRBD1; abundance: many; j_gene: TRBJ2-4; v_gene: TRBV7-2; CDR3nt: TGTGCCAGCAGCCTACCGGGACAGAGAGCCAAAAACATTCAGTACTTC; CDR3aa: CASSLPGQRAKNIQYF
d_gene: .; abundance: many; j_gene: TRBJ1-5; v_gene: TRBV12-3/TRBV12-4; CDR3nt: TGTGCCAGCAGTAGGCAGAGTAGCAATCAGCCCCAGCATTTT; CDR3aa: CASSRQSSNQPQHF
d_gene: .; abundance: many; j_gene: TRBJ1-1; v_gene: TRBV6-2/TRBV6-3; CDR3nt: TGTGCCAGCACTTACGACAGGTTCGGCACTGAAGCTTTCTTT; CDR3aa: CASTYDRFGTEAFF
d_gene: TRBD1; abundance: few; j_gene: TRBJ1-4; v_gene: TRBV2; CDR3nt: TGTGCCAGTCGGCAGACAGGGGCGGGAGAAAAACTGTTTTTT; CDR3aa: CASRQTGAGEKLFF
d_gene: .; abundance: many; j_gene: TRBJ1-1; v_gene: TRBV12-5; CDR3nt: TGTGCTAGTGGTTTGGTGTTGGGCCAAGGCACTGAAGCTTTCTTT; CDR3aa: CASGLVLGQGTEAFF
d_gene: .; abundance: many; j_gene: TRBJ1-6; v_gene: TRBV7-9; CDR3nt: TGTGCCAGCAGCTTAGGCTCGGGGATGGGTAATTCACCCCTCCACTTT; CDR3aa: CASSLGSGMGNSPLHF
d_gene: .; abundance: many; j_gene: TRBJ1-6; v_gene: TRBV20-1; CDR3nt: TGCAGTGCTAGAGTGGGGGCCCTCAATTCACCCCTCCACTTT; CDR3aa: CSARVGALNSPLHF
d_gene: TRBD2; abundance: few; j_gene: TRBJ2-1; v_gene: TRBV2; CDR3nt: TGTGCCAGCTCGGGACTAGCGGGAGGGAACAATGAGCAGTTCTTC; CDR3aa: CASSGLAGGNNEQFF
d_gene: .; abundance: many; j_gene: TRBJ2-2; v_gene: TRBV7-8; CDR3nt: TGTGCCAGCAGCCTACTAGCACAGAACACCGGGGAGCTGTTTTTT; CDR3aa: CASSLLAQNTGELFF
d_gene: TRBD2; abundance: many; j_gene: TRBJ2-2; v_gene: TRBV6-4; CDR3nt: TGTGCCAGCAGTGACACTAGCGAGAACACCGGGGAGCTGTTTTTT; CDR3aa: CASSDTSENTGELFF
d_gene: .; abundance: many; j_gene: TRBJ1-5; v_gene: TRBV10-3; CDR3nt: TGTGCCATCAGTGAGTCGCCGGTAGAGCCCCAGCATTTT; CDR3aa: CAISESPVEPQHF
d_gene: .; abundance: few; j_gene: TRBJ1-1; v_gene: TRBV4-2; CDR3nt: TGTGCCAGCAGCCAAGATTCGGCAGGGTTGAACACTGAAGCTTTCTTT; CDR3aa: CASSQDSAGLNTEAFF
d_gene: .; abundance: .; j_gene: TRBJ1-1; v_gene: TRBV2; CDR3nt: TGTGCCAGCAGTGTTGTTCCCACTGAAGCTTTCTTT; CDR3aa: CASSVVPTEAFF
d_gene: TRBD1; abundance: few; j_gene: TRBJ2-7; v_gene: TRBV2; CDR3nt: TGTGCCAGCAGTGAACCCGACAGGGGGCCTTCCTACGAGCAGTACTTC; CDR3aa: CASSEPDRGPSYEQYF
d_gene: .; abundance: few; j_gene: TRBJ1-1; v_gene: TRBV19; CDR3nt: TGTGCCAGTAGTATAAAGGGGGGCAGATTGAACACTGAAGCTTTCTTT; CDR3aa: CASSIKGGRLNTEAFF
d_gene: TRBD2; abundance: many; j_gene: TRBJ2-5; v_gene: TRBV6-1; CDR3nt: TGTGCCAGCAGTACCCTAGCGGGAGGCCTATCTCCTACCCAAGAGACCCAGTACTTC; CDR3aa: CASSTLAGGLSPTQETQYF
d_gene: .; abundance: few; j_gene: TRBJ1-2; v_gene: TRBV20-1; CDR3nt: TGCAGTGCTAGAGAGTGGGGACGGGAGACAAGGGATGGCTACACCTTC; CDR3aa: CSAREWGRETRDGYTF
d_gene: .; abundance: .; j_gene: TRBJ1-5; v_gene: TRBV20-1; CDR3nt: TGCAGTGCTAGAGAGGGGACGTCCAGTAATCAGCCCCAGCATTTT; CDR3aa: CSAREGTSSNQPQHF
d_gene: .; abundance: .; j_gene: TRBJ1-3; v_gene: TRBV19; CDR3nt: TGTGCCAGTACCGAGACAGGATACTCTGGAAACACCATATATTTT; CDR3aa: CASTETGYSGNTIYF
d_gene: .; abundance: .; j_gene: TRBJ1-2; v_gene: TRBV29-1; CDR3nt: TGCAGCGTTGAGCAGAGGTTTTATGGCTACACCTTC; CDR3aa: CSVEQRFYGYTF
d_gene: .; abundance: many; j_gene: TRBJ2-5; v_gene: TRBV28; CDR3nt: TGTGCCAGCAATGGAGAGACCCAGTACTTC; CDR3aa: CASNGETQYF
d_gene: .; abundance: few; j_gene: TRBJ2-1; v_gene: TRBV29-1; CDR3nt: TGCAGCGTTGAACCCTGGACTTCCCCGGGGAATGAGCAGTTCTTC; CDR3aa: CSVEPWTSPGNEQFF
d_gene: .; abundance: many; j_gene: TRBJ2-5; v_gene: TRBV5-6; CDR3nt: TGTGCCAGCAGTACCCCGCTACGCGAGACCCAGTACTTC; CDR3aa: CASSTPLRETQYF
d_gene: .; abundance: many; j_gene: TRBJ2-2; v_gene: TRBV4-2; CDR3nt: TGTGCCAGCAGCCAAGATCTACTACTGAACACCGGGGAGCTGTTTTTT; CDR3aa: CASSQDLLLNTGELFF
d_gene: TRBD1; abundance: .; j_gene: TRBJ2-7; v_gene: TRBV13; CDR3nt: TGTGCCAGCAGCACCCGACAGGGGGAAGGCTACGAGCAGTACTTC; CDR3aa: CASSTRQGEGYEQYF
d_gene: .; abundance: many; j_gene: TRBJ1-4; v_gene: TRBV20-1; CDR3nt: TGCAGTGCTAGAGTTCCGACAGGTCCAAATGAAAAACTGTTTTTT; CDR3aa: CSARVPTGPNEKLFF
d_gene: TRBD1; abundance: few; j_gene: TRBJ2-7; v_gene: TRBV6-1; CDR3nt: TGTGCCAGCATGGCAGGGGGCTGGTACGAGCAGTACTTC; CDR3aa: CASMAGGWYEQYF
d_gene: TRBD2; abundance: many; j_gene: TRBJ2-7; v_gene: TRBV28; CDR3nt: TGTGCCAGCAGCCAGACACCCCGGGGGGACGAGCAGTACTTC; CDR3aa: CASSQTPRGDEQYF
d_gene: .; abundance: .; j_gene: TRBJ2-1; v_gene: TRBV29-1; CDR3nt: TGCAACGTATCGACCGGACGCACCTACAATGAGCAGTTCTTC; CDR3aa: CNVSTGRTYNEQFF
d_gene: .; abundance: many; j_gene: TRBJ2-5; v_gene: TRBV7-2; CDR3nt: TGTGCCAGCAGCTTAGTCCAAGAGACCCAGTACTTC; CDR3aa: CASSLVQETQYF
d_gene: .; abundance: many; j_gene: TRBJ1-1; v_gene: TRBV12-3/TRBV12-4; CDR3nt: TGTGCCAGCAGCAAGGGCCCTGAAGCTTTCTTT; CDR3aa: CASSKGPEAFF
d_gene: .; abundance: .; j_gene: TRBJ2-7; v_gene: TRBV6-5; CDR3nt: TGTGCCAGCAGAGCTACTATTGCGGGCTCCTACGAGCAGTACTTC; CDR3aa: CASRATIAGSYEQYF
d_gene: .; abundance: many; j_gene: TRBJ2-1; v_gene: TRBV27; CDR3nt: TGTGCCAGCAGTTTATCGGGAGCCCCCTACAATGAGCAGTTCTTC; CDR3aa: CASSLSGAPYNEQFF
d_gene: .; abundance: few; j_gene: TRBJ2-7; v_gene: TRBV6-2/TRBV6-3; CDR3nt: TGTGCCAGCAGGGACGGACTTTCAGGCGAGCAGTACTTC; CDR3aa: CASRDGLSGEQYF
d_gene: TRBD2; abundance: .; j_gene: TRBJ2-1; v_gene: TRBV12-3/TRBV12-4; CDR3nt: TGTGCCAGCAGTATCGCCCTGGGACTAGCGGGCTTCAATGAGCAGTTCTTC; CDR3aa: CASSIALGLAGFNEQFF
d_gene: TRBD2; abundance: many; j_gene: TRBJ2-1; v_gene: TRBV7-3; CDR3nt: TGTGCCAGCAGCTTAGCTCACCGGACTAGCGGGGGGGGTTCTGAGCAGTTCTTC; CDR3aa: CASSLAHRTSGGGSEQFF
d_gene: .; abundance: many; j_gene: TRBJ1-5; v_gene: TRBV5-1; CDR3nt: TGTGCCAGCAGTCTAGGGACCCAAAATCAGCCCCAGCATTTT; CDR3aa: CASSLGTQNQPQHF
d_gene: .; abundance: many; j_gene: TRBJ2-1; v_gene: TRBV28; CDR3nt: TGTGCCAGCGGGGGCAGGGCGAATAATGAGCAGTTCTTC; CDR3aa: CASGGRANNEQFF